Each of the 23 T cell receptor beta chains below was sequenced from the same sample in a study of vaccination and CD4 T cells after COVID-19. These receptors lack a known antigen. Sequenced with the Oncomine TCR Beta short-read assay was DNA taken from cultured CD4+ T cells. Investigators obtained genomic DNA by extraction from cultured CD4+ T cells. TCRdb analysed the PCR reads with MiXCR anew, one entry per CDR3 protein. In the table there are 5,500 to 7,000 distinct CDR3 sequences, roughly 37% of which are singletons. The treatment: roughly nine-day PBMC culture with coronavirus spike peptide pools or control peptides (ViraFEST assay). According to the study, CD4+ T cells from the unexposed donor were gathered ahead of the COVID-19 pandemic (2011-2018). The specimen was CD4+ T cells from blood, cultured in vitro. The receptors were gathered from a human donor in good health.

The chain has TRBV27 and TRBJ2-3; D perhaps matches TRBD2 (6 bases). The CDR3 has 15 amino acids. From germline, CDR1 is MNHEY and CDR2 SMNVEV (reference sequence). The V end lost 3 bases, the J end lost 2 bases, and 12 bases lay between the germline ends. CDR3 in DNA: TGTGCCAGCAGTTTGGATAGCGGAGTCACAGATACGCAGTATTTT. Translated: CASSLDSGVTDTQYF.

The CDR3 DNA reads as TGTGCCAGCAGTTATAGTATGGGACAGGGCGGCAATCAGCCCCAGCATTTT. Its translation is CASSYSMGQGGNQPQHF. This sequence joins TRBV6-2 or TRBV6-3 and TRBJ1-5; 9 bases are shared with TRBD1. Trimming cost V 3 bases and J 2 bases; bases outside gene matches: 8. CDR1 and CDR2 from the germline V gene are MNHEY and SVGEGT. The CDR3 runs to 17 residues.

This chain links TRBV6-5 with TRBJ1-5, with D unresolved. The germline V gene has CDR1 MNHEY and CDR2 SVGAGI. Trimming shortened V by 2 bases and J by 5 bases, and 7 bases separated the two germline ends. The CDR3 is 13 residues long. As DNA, the CDR3 is TGTGCCAGCAGTTACGAAGGTGATCAGCCCCAGCATTTT. Translated, it gives CASSYEGDQPQHF.

This clonotype was found a few times. The J gene is TRBJ2-1, the V gene TRBV15, with 10 bases matching TRBD2. Germline trimming cut 3 bases from V and 4 bases from J; bases unmatched to any gene: 6. The germline gives CDR1 LNHNV, CDR2 YYDKDF (reference sequence). There are 16 residues in the CDR3. DNA for the CDR3: TGTGCCACCAGCAGGCCTAGCGGGAGTAGGTACAATGAGCAGTTCTTC. Translating gives CATSRPSGSRYNEQFF.

This clonotype was picked up one time. V is TRBV20-1 and J is TRBJ2-7; tentative D call: TRBD1 (6 bases). CDR1 and CDR2 from the germline V gene are DFQATT and SNEGSKA (reference sequence). CDR3 length: 14 amino acids. V was clipped by 6 bases and J by 3 bases, with 18 bases between them. The CDR3 region is CSARKGDAIYEQYF. The CDR3 nucleotides read TGCAGTGCCCGAAAGGGGGACGCCATCTACGAGCAGTACTTC.

This chain connects TRBV20-1 to TRBJ1-4, with TRBD1 matching over 7 bases. The germline V gene has CDR1 DFQATT and CDR2 SNEGSKA (reference sequence). The CDR3 sequence is 16 residues long. J lost 0 bases, V lost 0 bases, and 4 bases had no gene match. CDR3 sequence (DNA): TGCAGTGCTAGAGAACCCAGGGGGACAACTAATGAAAAACTGTTTTTT. Its translation: CSAREPRGTTNEKLFF.

This chain links TRBV6-5 with TRBJ1-2; 9 bases are a match to TRBD1. The CDR3 is 13 residues long. Germline values: CDR1 MNHEY, CDR2 SVGAGI. J was trimmed by 8 bases and V by 0 bases; bases with no gene match: 1. DNA for the CDR3: TGTGCCAGCAGTTACTCTGGGACAGGGGGCTACACCTTC. This gives the protein CASSYSGTGGYTF.

The chain carries TRBV25-1 and TRBJ2-5, with 7 positions matching TRBD1. The germline gives CDR1 MGHDK, CDR2 SYGVNS. This CDR3 is built from 14 residues. J was trimmed by 5 bases and V by 3 bases; bases with no gene match: 6. CDR3 in amino acids: CASSDRGSFETQYF. The CDR3 DNA is TGTGCCAGCAGTGACAGGGGGTCTTTTGAGACCCAGTACTTC.

This clonotype was seen more than once but under ten times. The gene calls are TRBV29-1 and TRBJ2-2; perhaps TRBD2 as D (6 bases). Germline-derived CDR1 and CDR2 are SQVTM and ANQGSEA. V was trimmed by 4 bases and J by 4 bases, leaving 16 bases between them. This CDR3 region has 15 residues. CDR3 region: CSVALAAGGTGELFF. CDR3 nucleotide sequence: TGCAGCGTTGCACTAGCCGCCGGGGGCACCGGGGAGCTGTTTTTT.

The chain combines TRBV6-1 with TRBJ1-1; D unclear. The CDR3 has 12 amino acids. From germline, CDR1 is MNHNS and CDR2 SASEGT. V was shortened by 7 bases and J by 7 bases, with 13 bases between the two germline ends. For the CDR3, the DNA is TGTGCCAGCACCGCGGAGGGTAATGAAGCTTTCTTT. The encoded protein is CASTAEGNEAFF.

The chain is built from TRBV5-1 and TRBJ2-7, with 9 bases fitting TRBD2. Per germline, CDR1 SGHRS and CDR2 YFSETQ. The J segment lost 3 bases and the V segment lost 4 bases, leaving 5 bases of the junction unmatched. CDR3 size: 14 residues. The CDR3 bases are TGCGCCAGCAGCACAACACTAGCGGGCTACGAGCAGTACTTC. This gives the protein CASSTTLAGYEQYF.

This clonotype is judged medium-sized. The chain employs TRBV20-1 and TRBJ2-3; D unclear. Trimming shortened V by 3 bases and J by 2 bases, and 9 bases separated the two germline ends. The CDR3 has 13 amino acids. Germline CDR1 and CDR2: DFQATT and SNEGSKA (reference sequence). The CDR3 sequence is CSASRWPTDTQYF. The CDR3 bases are TGCAGTGCTAGCCGATGGCCCACAGATACGCAGTATTTT.

The chain recombines TRBV19 with TRBJ1-5, with 9 bases fitting TRBD1. The germline V gene has CDR1 LNHDA and CDR2 SQIVND (reference sequence). This CDR3 spans 14 amino acids. Trimming removed 9 bases from V and 5 bases from J; junction bases left unmatched: 8. The CDR3 sequence is CASMPGQGHQPQHF. The CDR3 coding sequence is TGTGCCAGCATGCCGGGACAGGGACATCAGCCCCAGCATTTT.

This clonotype has only a few counts. The V call is TRBV20-1, the J call TRBJ1-1, with TRBD1 as a possible D gene (5 bases). Germline V gene data show CDR1 as DFQATT and CDR2 as SNEGSKA (reference sequence). The CDR3 extends over 10 amino acids. Trimming left V 6 bases short and J 11 bases short, with 13 bases between. The CDR3 nucleotides are TGCAGTGCAACCAGGGAGATTGCTTTCTTT. Encoded protein: CSATREIAFF.

The CDR3 spells CAISESSGGVNGNEQFF. DNA of the CDR3: TGTGCCATCAGTGAGTCCTCGGGAGGGGTCAACGGCAATGAGCAGTTCTTC. This chain uses TRBV10-3 with TRBJ2-1; 8 positions match TRBD2. The germline V gene encodes CDR1 ENHRY and CDR2 SYGVKD. The CDR3 loop spans 17 amino acids. Trimming removed 0 bases from V and 6 bases from J; junction bases left unmatched: 10.

Worth noting for this clonotype: Compared with germline, one end of the junction differs, possibly owing to a read error. The DNA for the CDR3 is TGTGCTAGCAGCTCTCCTCGGACTAGTCCGTACAATGAGCAGTTCTTC. This gives the protein CASSSPRTSPYNEQFF. The genes are TRBV7-7 and TRBJ2-1; 7 bases match TRBD2. Germline lookup yields CDR1 SSHAT and CDR2 FNYEAQ (reference sequence). This CDR3 is 16 amino acids long. Full variable domain (remainder filled in from reference TRBV7-7 and TRBJ2-1): GAGVSQSPRYKVTKRGQDVTLRCDPISSHATLYWYQQALGQGPEFLTYFNYEAQPDKSGLPSDRFSAERPEGSISTLTIQRTEQRDSAMYRCASSSPRTSPYNEQFFGPGTRLTVL.

The rearrangement joins TRBV19 to TRBJ2-7; no firm D call. The germline V and J ends were trimmed by 4 bases and 0 bases, with 10 bases remaining between them. Germline lookup yields CDR1 LNHDA and CDR2 SQIVND (reference sequence). The length of the CDR3 is 14 residues. As DNA, the CDR3 is TGTGCCAGTAGTAAGGACCCGAGCTCCTACGAGCAGTACTTC. It is translated as CASSKDPSSYEQYF.

This clonotype was seen a handful of times. This sequence joins TRBV6-2 or TRBV6-3 and TRBJ2-5; possible D gene TRBD1, 5 bases. Germline CDR1 is MNHEY and CDR2 is SVGEGT. CDR3 size: 15 residues. Trimming took 7 bases from V and 1 from J, leaving 16 bases between them. The CDR3 sequence is CASTFSTDFQETQYF. The CDR3 DNA is TGTGCCAGCACCTTCTCGACAGATTTCCAAGAGACCCAGTACTTC.

This clonotype has only a few counts. The V call is TRBV20-1, the J call TRBJ1-5; D is perhaps TRBD1 (6 bases). Germline CDR1 and CDR2: DFQATT and SNEGSKA (reference sequence). The CDR3 sequence is 15 residues long. V lost 0 bases and J lost 5, with 14 bases in between. CDR3 DNA sequence: TGCAGTGCTAGAGATCGGCAGGGGTTACATCAGCCCCAGCATTTT. Protein: CSARDRQGLHQPQHF.

Only a few counts were recorded for this clonotype. The chain links TRBV15 to TRBJ1-3, with TRBD1 matching 8 bases. V lost 1 base, J lost 7 bases, and 6 bases stayed unmatched. CDR1 LNHNV and CDR2 YYDKDF come from the germline V gene (reference sequence). The CDR3 has 15 amino acids. CDR3 in DNA: TGTGCCACCAGCAGAGGAGGACAGGGAGAGAACACCATATATTTT. The encoded protein is CATSRGGQGENTIYF.

This clonotype was counted a single time. The chain combines TRBV30 with TRBJ2-7, with 13 bases identical to TRBD2. V lost 5 bases, J lost 4 bases, and 11 bases stayed unmatched. Germline V gene lookup returns CDR1 GTSNPN and CDR2 SVGIG (reference sequence). The CDR3 runs 16 residues. The CDR3: CAWVGGWTSGSYEQYF. DNA of the CDR3: TGTGCCTGGGTTGGTGGGTGGACTAGCGGGAGTTACGAGCAGTACTTC.

This chain joins TRBV7-8 and TRBJ1-5, with 7 bases aligning to TRBD1. CDR3 length: 16 residues. J gave up 4 bases and V 1 base, and 7 bases lay outside the gene matches. The germline V gene encodes CDR1 SGHVS and CDR2 FQNEAQ. This CDR3 reads CASSLGGQTGNQPQHF. CDR3 sequence (DNA): TGTGCCAGCAGCTTAGGGGGACAGACAGGGAATCAGCCCCAGCATTTT. The full variable domain, with the rest looked up from reference TRBV7-8 and TRBJ1-5, is GAGVSQSPRYKVAKRGQDVALRCDPISGHVSLFWYQQALGQGPEFLTYFQNEAQLDKSGLPSDRFFAERPEGSVSTLKIQRTQQEDSAVYLCASSLGGQTGNQPQHFGDGTRLSIL.

The chain couples TRBV19 to TRBJ2-7, with D possibly being TRBD2 (6 bases). Germline V gene sequence: CDR1 LNHDA, CDR2 SQIVND (reference sequence). Between the trimmed V and J ends, which lost 3 bases and 0 bases, there was a span of 9 bases. This CDR3 contains 14 residues. The CDR3 is CASSILANSYEQYF. The CDR3 DNA follows: TGTGCCAGTAGTATCCTAGCGAACTCCTACGAGCAGTACTTC. The whole variable domain, filled in from reference TRBV19 and TRBJ2-7, reads DGGITQSPKYLFRKEGQNVTLSCEQNLNHDAMYWYRQDPGQGLRLIYYSQIVNDFQKGDIAEGYSVSREKKESFPLTVTSAQKNPTAFYLCASSILANSYEQYFGPGTRLTVT.